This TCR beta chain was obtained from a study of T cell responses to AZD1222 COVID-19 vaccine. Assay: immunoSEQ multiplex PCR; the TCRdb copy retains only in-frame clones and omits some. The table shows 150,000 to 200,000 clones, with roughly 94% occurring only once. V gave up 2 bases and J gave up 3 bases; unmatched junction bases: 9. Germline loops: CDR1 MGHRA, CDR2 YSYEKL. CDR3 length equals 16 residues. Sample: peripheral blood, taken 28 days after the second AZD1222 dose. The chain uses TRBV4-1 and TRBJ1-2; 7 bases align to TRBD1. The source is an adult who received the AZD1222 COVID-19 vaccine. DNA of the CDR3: TGCGCCAGCAGCCAACCCTACATGGGGACAGACTATGGCTACACCTTC. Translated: CASSQPYMGTDYGYTF.